Each of the 13 T cell receptor beta chains below was sequenced from the same sample in a study of identical twins. One entry per CDR3 protein results from TCRdb running MiXCR on the 5' RACE reads. The sample consists of about 720,000 distinct CDR3 sequences, roughly 18% of them appearing once. These data were likewise used in another study, on T cells expressing NK-cell markers.

Input material: PBMCs. Source of these receptors: a woman aged 18-30 years in good health.

The chain is built from TRBV20-1 and TRBJ2-7; 8 nucleotides match TRBD1. V lost 1 base, J lost 2 bases, and 4 bases stayed unmatched. Germline-derived CDR1 and CDR2 are DFQATT and SNEGSKA (reference sequence). This CDR3 has 14 residues. The CDR3 sequence: CSARVWTGPYEQYF. The CDR3 nucleotides are TGCAGTGCTAGAGTTTGGACAGGGCCCTACGAGCAGTACTTC.

In this sample, this clonotype turned up a few times. This sequence joins TRBV6-2 or TRBV6-3 and TRBJ2-3; unclear D gene. Germline V lookup: CDR1 MNHEY, CDR2 SVGEGT. Trimming left V 5 bases short and J 7 bases short, with 22 bases between. The CDR3 spans 16 residues. The CDR3 DNA follows: TGTGCCAGCAGTGAGACCAGTCTTCAATGGGTAAATACGCAGTATTTT. Its translation is CASSETSLQWVNTQYF.

V and J are TRBV4-1 and TRBJ2-2; D perhaps matches TRBD1 (6 bases). Trimming cost V 6 bases and J 4 bases, with 12 bases left between them. The CDR3 sequence is 14 residues long. Germline V lookup: CDR1 MGHRA, CDR2 YSYEKL. As DNA, the CDR3 is TGCGCCAGCAGTCACAGGGTGGGCACCGGGGAGCTGTTTTTT. Translating it yields CASSHRVGTGELFF.

The chain links TRBV7-2 to TRBJ2-3; 9 nucleotides agree with TRBD2. Germline V gene sequence: CDR1 SGHTA, CDR2 FQGNSA. The CDR3 contains 13 residues. V shed 8 bases, J shed 2 bases, and the junction held 2 bases outside the gene matches. CDR3 loop: CASLAGDTDTQYF. CDR3 coding DNA: TGTGCCAGCTTAGCGGGGGACACAGATACGCAGTATTTT.

This clonotype has a count of ten or more. The germline gene is not matched at one end of the junction; a read error may be the cause. This rearrangement joins TRBV5-1 to TRBJ2-7; TRBD1 agrees at 7 bases. CDR3 length equals 13 residues. Germline values: CDR1 SGHRS, CDR2 YFSETQ. The CDR3 sequence: CASSSGTDYEQYF. The DNA of the CDR3 is TGTGCCAGCAGCTCCGGGACAGACTACGAGCAGTACTTC.

This clonotype was seen a few times. The rearrangement joins TRBV12-3 or TRBV12-4 to TRBJ1-1; D might be TRBD1 (6 bases). V shed 6 bases and J shed 7 bases, with 18 bases lying between them. There are 14 residues in the CDR3. CDR3 coding DNA: TGTGCCAGCAGCTCGACAGGAGACCCCTATGAAGCTTTCTTT. Translating gives CASSSTGDPYEAFF.

This clonotype has a handful of counts. This chain joins TRBV12-5 and TRBJ2-4; D gene unclear. With 5 bases removed from V and 3 bases from J, the gap between germline ends came to 5 bases. Germline V CDR1 and CDR2: LGHNT, FRNRAP. There are 12 residues in the CDR3. The CDR3 DNA follows: TGTGCTAGTGGTCTGCTCAAAAACATTCAGTACTTC. This sequence encodes CASGLLKNIQYF.

This clonotype was seen more than once but under ten times. V gene TRBV27 combines with J gene TRBJ1-1, with no clear D. The V end was cut by 2 bases, the J end by 3 bases, with 7 bases between. From germline, CDR1 is MNHEY and CDR2 SMNVEV (reference sequence). The CDR3 is 13 amino acids. This CDR3 is CASSLRVYTEAFF. The DNA for the CDR3 is TGTGCCAGCAGTTTACGGGTGTACACTGAAGCTTTCTTT.

This clonotype has at least ten counts. V is TRBV20-1 and J is TRBJ1-2; D not resolved. The germline V gene has CDR1 DFQATT and CDR2 SNEGSKA (reference sequence). The CDR3 sequence is 14 residues long. Trimming cost V 3 bases and J 8 bases, with 19 bases left between them. CDR3 coding DNA: TGCAGTGCTAGCCAAACCTATGGGCCCCAAGGCTACACCTTC. This encodes CSASQTYGPQGYTF.

The V gene is TRBV18, the J gene TRBJ1-1; D may be TRBD1 (6 bases). Trimming cost V 1 base and J 1 base, with 13 bases left between them. Germline CDR1 and CDR2: KGHSH and LQKENI. The CDR3 covers 16 residues. CDR3 protein: CASSPRVGDTNTEAFF. The CDR3 nucleotides read TGTGCCAGCTCACCACGAGTAGGGGACACGAACACTGAAGCTTTCTTT.

The J gene is TRBJ2-5, the V gene TRBV7-9, with no clear D. This CDR3 comprises 13 residues. Germline loops: CDR1 SEHNR, CDR2 FQNEAQ (reference sequence). Trimming cost V 5 bases and J 5 bases, with 12 bases left between them. DNA of the CDR3: TGTGCCAGCAGCCATAGAGTTCGGGAGACCCAGTACTTC. Translated: CASSHRVRETQYF.

The chain joins TRBV20-1 to TRBJ2-3; perhaps D is TRBD1 or TRBD2 (5 bases each). Trimming cost V 8 bases and J 0 bases, with 12 bases left between them. The CDR3 spans 13 residues. Germline V lookup: CDR1 DFQATT, CDR2 SNEGSKA (reference sequence). The CDR3 DNA sequence: TGCAGTCCCGGGACGGCTAGCACAGATACGCAGTATTTT. Its protein product is CSPGTASTDTQYF.

The chain uses TRBV9 and TRBJ2-7, with D perhaps TRBD1 or TRBD2 (5 bases each). CDR1 is SGDLS and CDR2 is YYNGEE in the germline V gene. Trimming removed 0 bases at V and 0 bases at J, with 10 bases between. CDR3 length: 15 amino acids. CDR3 coding DNA: TGTGCCAGCAGCGTAGGGCACGGGGCCTCCTACGAGCAGTACTTC. It specifies CASSVGHGASYEQYF.